Each of the 17 T cell receptor beta chains below was sequenced from the same sample in a study of CD8 T cells in ankylosing spondylitis. MiXCR, applied by TCRdb to the 5' RACE reads, yields one record per CDR3 protein. The data show 250,000 to 400,000 distinct CDR3 sequences, approximately 10% seen once. The sequenced sample consisted of blood, either unsorted or a sorted T cell fraction (not recorded which). The receptors stem from a female donor with ankylosing spondylitis or in good health (not recorded which).

This clonotype showed up many times. The rearrangement links TRBV28 to TRBJ1-5; D not certain. The ends were cut back, 4 bases at V and 9 bases at J, with 16 bases in the middle. This CDR3 is 14 amino acids long. Per germline, CDR1 MDHEN and CDR2 SYDVKM. CDR3 DNA: TGTGCCAGCAGTTATGTGCAGGAACGTAGGCCCCAGCATTTT. This translates into CASSYVQERRPQHF.

Ten or more counts support this clonotype. The chain couples TRBV10-3 to TRBJ1-6; D might be TRBD1 (5 bases). The germline V and J ends were trimmed by 10 bases and 9 bases, with 16 bases remaining between them. Germline CDR1 reads ENHRY; CDR2 reads SYGVKD. The CDR3 sequence is 13 residues long. The CDR3 spells CATRDLASSPLHF. The CDR3 DNA is TGTGCCACTCGGGACCTAGCTAGTTCACCCCTCCACTTT.

This clonotype was recorded many times. This chain links TRBV6-5 with TRBJ2-6, with a tentative D call TRBD2 (6 bases). Germline CDR1 and CDR2: MNHEY and SVGAGI. This CDR3 contains 17 residues. Deletions cut 0 bases from V and 2 bases from J, with 11 bases between. Here the CDR3 DNA reads TGTGCCAGCAGTTACTCGTCGGGAGCTACTGGGGCCAACGTCCTGACTTTC. Amino acid sequence: CASSYSSGATGANVLTF.

V usage is TRBV6-1 and J usage is TRBJ1-2; TRBD1 might be the D (6 bases). The germline V gene has CDR1 MNHNS and CDR2 SASEGT. Trimming removed 7 bases from V and 0 bases from J, with 24 bases in between. The CDR3 has 18 amino acids. CDR3 coding DNA: TGTGCCAGCATTCGAGTGGCTATGGGGACACCCACTAACTATGGCTACACCTTC. Its translation is CASIRVAMGTPTNYGYTF.

This chain joins TRBV7-9 and TRBJ1-5; D gene unclear. CDR1 is SEHNR and CDR2 is FQNEAQ in the germline V gene (reference sequence). The V end lost 1 base, the J end lost 2 bases, and 9 bases lay between the germline ends. The length of the CDR3 is 15 residues. The CDR3 bases are TGTGCCAGCAGCTTAGGGGGATTCGGCAATCAGCCCCAGCATTTT. This translates into CASSLGGFGNQPQHF.

In the case of this clonotype: A much larger clone sits a single nucleotide away, making a read error possible. This sequence joins TRBV11-2 and TRBJ2-5; D gene uncertain. V lost 4 bases to trimming and J lost 3 bases, with 12 bases between them. The CDR3 length is 14 residues. Looked up from germline, CDR1 is SGHAT and CDR2 is FQNNGV. The CDR3 loop reads CASSSNRTKETQYF. The CDR3 bases are TGTGCCAGCAGCTCCAACCGGACGAAAGAGACCCAGTACTTC.

Concerning this clonotype: The junction does not match germline at one end; this may be a read error. The chain employs TRBV5-6 and TRBJ2-7; no clear D gene. The CDR3 length is 14 residues. CDR1 is SGHDT, CDR2 YYEEEE, per germline. CDR3 sequence: CAMGSVLLSCEQYF. CDR3 nucleotide sequence: TGTGCCATGGGCTCCGTGCTCCTCTCCTGCGAGCAGTACTTC. Combining the CDR3 with reference TRBV5-6 and TRBJ2-7 gives the whole variable domain DAGVTQSPTHLIKTRGQQVTLRCSPKSGHDTVSWYQQALGQGPQFIFQYYEEEERQRGNFPDRFSGHQFPNYSSELNVNALLLGDSALYLCAMGSVLLSCEQYFGPGTRLTVT.

This clonotype was found many times. The rearrangement joins TRBV12-3 or TRBV12-4 to TRBJ1-5; the match to TRBD1 covers 7 bases. CDR3 length: 16 residues. Germline trimming cut 2 bases from V and 1 base from J; bases unmatched to any gene: 5. CDR3 coding DNA: TGTGCCAGCAGTTTACAAGGGGGCAAAAGCAATCAGCCCCAGCATTTT. This encodes CASSLQGGKSNQPQHF.

The rearrangement joins TRBV6-5 to TRBJ2-3; 9 bases agree with TRBD1. This CDR3 comprises 17 residues. The V gene's germline CDR1 is MNHEY and CDR2 SVGAGI. Trimming cost V 4 bases and J 5 bases; bases outside gene matches: 13. CDR3 in amino acids: CASSSPSLGQGKDTQYF. In DNA, the CDR3 is TGTGCCAGCAGTTCCCCCTCCCTGGGACAGGGTAAAGATACGCAGTATTTT.

The CDR3 sequence: CASSRSSQGIGELFF. In nucleotides, the CDR3 is TGTGCCAGCAGTCGCTCTTCACAGGGGATCGGGGAGCTGTTTTTT. This chain connects TRBV2 to TRBJ2-2, with TRBD1 matching over 7 bases. Germline V gene lookup returns CDR1 SNHLY and CDR2 FYNNEI. The CDR3 spans 15 residues. V shed 5 bases, J shed 7 bases, and the junction held 10 bases outside the gene matches.

The CDR3 DNA reads as TGTGCCAGCAGAAGACAGAGGAACACCGGGGAGCTGTTTTTT. It yields the protein CASRRQRNTGELFF. The rearrangement joins TRBV12-3 or TRBV12-4 to TRBJ2-2; weak D call: TRBD1 (5 bases). CDR3 length equals 14 residues. The V gene lost 6 bases and the J gene lost 1 base, with 9 bases spanning the gap.

V is TRBV7-9 and J is TRBJ2-2; D unresolved. Looked up from germline, CDR1 is SEHNR and CDR2 is FQNEAQ (reference sequence). V lost 0 bases to trimming and J lost 0 bases, with 5 bases between them. The CDR3 is made up of 15 amino acids. CDR3 nucleotides: TGTGCCAGCAGCTTAGCCCCAACGAACACCGGGGAGCTGTTTTTT. This gives the protein CASSLAPTNTGELFF.

Ten or more counts support this clonotype. This rearrangement joins TRBV28 to TRBJ2-7; 7 bases are shared with TRBD1. The J segment lost 3 bases and the V segment lost 3 bases, leaving 8 bases of the junction unmatched. This CDR3 region has 15 residues. The germline gives CDR1 MDHEN, CDR2 SYDVKM. The CDR3 loop reads CASSFLMTGNYEQYF. As DNA, the CDR3 is TGTGCCAGCAGTTTTCTAATGACAGGGAACTACGAGCAGTACTTC.

This clonotype was detected many times. The V and J genes are TRBV5-1 and TRBJ2-1, with 13 bases aligning to TRBD2. CDR1 SGHRS and CDR2 YFSETQ come from the germline V gene. The CDR3 has 18 residues. Losses at the gene ends were 1 base for V and 1 base for J; bases not matched to a gene: 5. CDR3 sequence: CASSLRTSGGLSYNEQFF. CDR3 coding DNA: TGCGCCAGCAGCTTGAGGACTAGCGGGGGCCTATCCTACAATGAGCAGTTCTTC.

The V gene is TRBV10-3, the J gene TRBJ1-5; no firm D call. Trimming stripped 8 bases from V and 2 bases from J, with 7 bases between. The CDR3 runs to 12 residues. Germline-derived CDR1 and CDR2 are ENHRY and SYGVKD. The CDR3 bases are TGTGCCATCGGCGTGGGCAATCAGCCCCAGCATTTT. Protein product: CAIGVGNQPQHF.

At least ten counts were recorded for this clonotype. The chain joins TRBV7-2 to TRBJ1-1; D is unclear. Trimming left V 5 bases short and J 0 bases short, with 1 base between. There are 11 residues in the CDR3. Germline V lookup: CDR1 SGHTA, CDR2 FQGNSA. As DNA, the CDR3 is TGTGCCAGCAGCGTGAACACTGAAGCTTTCTTT. Translated: CASSVNTEAFF.

Many counts were recorded for this clonotype. This chain's CDR3 is CASSSGGYYNEQFF. For the CDR3, the DNA is TGTGCCAGCAGTTCCGGGGGGTACTACAATGAGCAGTTCTTC. The chain recombines TRBV28 with TRBJ2-1, with 7 bases lining up with TRBD2. Trimming removed 4 bases from V and 3 bases from J; junction bases left unmatched: 3. Germline V gene data show CDR1 as MDHEN and CDR2 as SYDVKM. This CDR3 is built from 14 residues. The full variable domain, rest sourced from reference TRBV28 and TRBJ2-1, is DVKVTQSSRYLVKRTGEKVFLECVQDMDHENMFWYRQDPGLGLRLIYFSYDVKMKEKGDIPEGYSVSREKKERFSLILESASTNQTSMYLCASSSGGYYNEQFFGPGTRLTVL.